In this sample, the clone carrying this TCR beta chain turned up many times. Blood dates from first hyperthyroidism diagnosis, before any ophthalmopathy symptoms. The CDR3 is made up of 12 amino acids. Trimming pared 1 base from V and 8 bases from J, leaving 6 bases between. CDR1 is LGHDT and CDR2 is YNNKEL in the germline V gene (reference sequence). This sample was included in a study of T cells in Graves' hyperthyroidism and ophthalmopathy. Researchers amplified the TCR beta CDR3 regions from RNA transcripts. First-round RT-PCR of the TCR CDR3 relied on the HTBI primer set. TCRdb passed the multiplex PCR reads through MiXCR, listing each CDR3 protein once. The top ten clones hold almost 8% of a sample with roughly 290,000 distinct CDR3 sequences, approximately 12% of them seen once.

Material for sequencing was blood. This sequence joins TRBV3-1 and TRBJ2-4; no definite D call. The sequence was collected from a woman aged 30 to 39 with Graves' hyperthyroidism that later progressed to Graves' ophthalmopathy. The CDR3 DNA follows: TGTGCCAGCAGCCAAGTACGGGACATTCAGTACTTC. Translation gives CASSQVRDIQYF. Supplemented by reference TRBV3-1 and TRBJ2-4, the full variable domain reads DTAVSQTPKYLVTQMGNDKSIKCEQNLGHDTMYWYKQDSKKFLKIMFSYNNKELIINETVPNRFSPKSPDKAHLNLHINSLELGDSAVYFCASSQVRDIQYFGAGTRLSVL.